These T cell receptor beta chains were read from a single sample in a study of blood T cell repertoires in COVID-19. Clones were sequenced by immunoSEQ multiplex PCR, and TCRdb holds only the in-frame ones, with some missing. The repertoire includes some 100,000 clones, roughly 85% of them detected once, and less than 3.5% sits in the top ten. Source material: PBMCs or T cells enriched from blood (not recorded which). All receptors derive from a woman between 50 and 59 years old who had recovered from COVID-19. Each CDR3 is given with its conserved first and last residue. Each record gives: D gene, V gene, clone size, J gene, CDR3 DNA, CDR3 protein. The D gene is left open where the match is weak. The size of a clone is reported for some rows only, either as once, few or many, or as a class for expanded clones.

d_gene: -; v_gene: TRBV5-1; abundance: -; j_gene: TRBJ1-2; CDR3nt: TGCGCCAGCAGCCCCATTTCGGGTGACTATGGCTACACCTTC; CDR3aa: CASSPISGDYGYTF
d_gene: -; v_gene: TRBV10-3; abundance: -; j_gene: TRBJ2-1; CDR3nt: TGTGCCATCAGTGAGCGAGCGGAGGCCTACAATGAGCAGTTCTTC; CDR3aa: CAISERAEAYNEQFF
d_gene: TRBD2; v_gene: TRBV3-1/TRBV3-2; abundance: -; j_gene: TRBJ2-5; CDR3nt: TGTGCCAGCAGCCAAGAGTCCGCGGGAGCGAGCGTGGAGACCCAGTACTTC; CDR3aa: CASSQESAGASVETQYF
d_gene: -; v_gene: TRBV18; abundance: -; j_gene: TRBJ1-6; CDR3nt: TGTGCCAGCTCACCCTTTCCCGGGACATACAATTCACCCCTCCACTTT; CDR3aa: CASSPFPGTYNSPLHF
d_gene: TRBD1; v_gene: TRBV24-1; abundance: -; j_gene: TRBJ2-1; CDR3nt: TGTGCCACCAGTGACACCGGGACAGGATTCTATGAGCAGTTCTTC; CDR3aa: CATSDTGTGFYEQFF
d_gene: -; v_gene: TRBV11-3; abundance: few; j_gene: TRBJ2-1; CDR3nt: TGTGCCAGCAGCCGAAATCTAGAAGGTGAGCAGTTCTTC; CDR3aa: CASSRNLEGEQFF
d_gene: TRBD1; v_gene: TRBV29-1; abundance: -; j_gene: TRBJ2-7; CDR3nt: TGCAGCGTTGTCGGGGGACAGGGGGCCTACGAGCAGTACTTC; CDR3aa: CSVVGGQGAYEQYF
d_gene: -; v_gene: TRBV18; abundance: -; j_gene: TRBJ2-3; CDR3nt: TGTGCCAGCTCACCACTCGGCCAGGGGAAATTCACAGATACGCAGTATTTT; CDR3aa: CASSPLGQGKFTDTQYF
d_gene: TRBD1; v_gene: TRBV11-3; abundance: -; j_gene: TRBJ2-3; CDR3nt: TGTGCCAGCAGCCTTAACGAACAGGGGACAGATACGCAGTATTTT; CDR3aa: CASSLNEQGTDTQYF
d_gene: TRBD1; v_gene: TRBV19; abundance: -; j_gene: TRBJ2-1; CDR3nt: TGTGCCAGCCAAATTGGGACAGGGGGAGCCTACAATGAGCAGTTCTTC; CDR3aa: CASQIGTGGAYNEQFF
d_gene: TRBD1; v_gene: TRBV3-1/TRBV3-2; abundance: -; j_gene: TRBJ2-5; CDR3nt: TGTGCCAGCAGCCAACCGCGCGGGACAGGGGGTTGGGAGACCCAGTACTTC; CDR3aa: CASSQPRGTGGWETQYF
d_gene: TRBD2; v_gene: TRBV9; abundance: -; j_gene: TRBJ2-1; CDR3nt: TGTGCCAGCAGCCTACGCGCGGCTAGCGGGGTCTATGAGCAGTTCTTC; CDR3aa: CASSLRAASGVYEQFF
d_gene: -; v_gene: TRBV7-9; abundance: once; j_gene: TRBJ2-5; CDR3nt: TGTGCCAGCAGCCTAAGCCGCGAGACCCAGTACTTC; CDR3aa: CASSLSRETQYF
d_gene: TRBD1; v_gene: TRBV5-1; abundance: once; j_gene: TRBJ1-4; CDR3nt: TGCGCCAGCAGCTTCGTCCCGGGACAGGGAGGAAATGAAAAACTGTTTTTT; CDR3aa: CASSFVPGQGGNEKLFF
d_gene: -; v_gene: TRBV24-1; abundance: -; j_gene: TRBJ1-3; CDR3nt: TGTGCCACCAGTGATGCCCTTCCGCTAGCTAGGTTAGGAAACACCATATATTTT; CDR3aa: CATSDALPLARLGNTIYF
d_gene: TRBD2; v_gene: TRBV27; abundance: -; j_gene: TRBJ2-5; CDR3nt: TGTGCCAGCAGCCTGTCTTTCGGGGGGAAAGAGACCCAGTACTTC; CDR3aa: CASSLSFGGKETQYF
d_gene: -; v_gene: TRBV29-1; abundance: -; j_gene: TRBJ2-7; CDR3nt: TGCAGCGTTGAGGGGCCGGGACACAACTCCTACGAGCAGTACTTC; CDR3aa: CSVEGPGHNSYEQYF
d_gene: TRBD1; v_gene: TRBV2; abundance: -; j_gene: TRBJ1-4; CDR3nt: TGTGCCAGCAGGTACGGACAGGCTAGTAATGAAAAACTGTTTTTT; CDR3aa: CASRYGQASNEKLFF
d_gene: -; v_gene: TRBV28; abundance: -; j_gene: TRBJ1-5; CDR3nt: TGTGCCAGCAGTCGCTCGATTGGGGGGGCCCAGAGTCAGCCCCAGCATTTT; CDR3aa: CASSRSIGGAQSQPQHF
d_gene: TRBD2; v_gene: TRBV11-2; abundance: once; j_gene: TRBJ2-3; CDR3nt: TGTGCCAGCAGCCCTGGGACTAGCGGGGTTTCTGATACGCAGTATTTT; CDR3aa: CASSPGTSGVSDTQYF
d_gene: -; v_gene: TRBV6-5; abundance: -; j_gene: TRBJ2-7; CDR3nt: TGTGCCAGCGGGCACCCCGTCTCCTACGAGCAGTACTTC; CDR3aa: CASGHPVSYEQYF
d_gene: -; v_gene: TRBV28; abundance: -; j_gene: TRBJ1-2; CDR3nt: TGTGCCAGCAGTTTAGAGTTTCGGTATGGCTACACCTTC; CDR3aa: CASSLEFRYGYTF
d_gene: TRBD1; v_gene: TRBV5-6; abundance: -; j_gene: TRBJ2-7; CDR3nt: TGTGCCAGCAGCTTGGTGGGACAGGGATACGAGCAGTACTTC; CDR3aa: CASSLVGQGYEQYF
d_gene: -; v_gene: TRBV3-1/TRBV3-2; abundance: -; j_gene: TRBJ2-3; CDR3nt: TGTGCCAGCAGCCGCATCGTAGGGAGGAGTTCCGATACGCAGTATTTT; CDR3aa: CASSRIVGRSSDTQYF
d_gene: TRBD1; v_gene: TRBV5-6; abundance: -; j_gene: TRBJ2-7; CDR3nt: TGTGCCAGCAGCTCCTTGGTGGACAGGGTCCCCTACGAGCAGTACTTC; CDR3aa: CASSSLVDRVPYEQYF
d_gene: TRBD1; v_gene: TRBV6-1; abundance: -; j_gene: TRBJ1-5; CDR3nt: TGTGCCAGCAGTGAAAGGGGACAGGGTAACCAGCCCCAGCATTTT; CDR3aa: CASSERGQGNQPQHF
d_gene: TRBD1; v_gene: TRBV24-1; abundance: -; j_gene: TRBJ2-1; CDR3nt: TGTGCCACCAGTGATGGTTTGCGGGACAGGGAGAAAAATGAGCAGTTCTTC; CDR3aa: CATSDGLRDREKNEQFF
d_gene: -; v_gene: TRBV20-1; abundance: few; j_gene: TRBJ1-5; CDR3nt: TGCAGTGCTAGTGCAGGCTCCTCTAATCAGCCCCAGCATTTT; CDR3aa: CSASAGSSNQPQHF
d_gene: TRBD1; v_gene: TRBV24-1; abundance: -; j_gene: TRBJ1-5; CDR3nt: TGTGCCACCAGTAAATTGAGTCGCATTCCGGGACAGGAGGGTAATCAGCCCCAGCATTTT; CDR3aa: CATSKLSRIPGQEGNQPQHF
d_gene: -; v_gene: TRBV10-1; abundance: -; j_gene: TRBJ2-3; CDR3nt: TGCGCCAGCAGTGCGGGTGCTCCAGATACGCAGTATTTT; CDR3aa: CASSAGAPDTQYF
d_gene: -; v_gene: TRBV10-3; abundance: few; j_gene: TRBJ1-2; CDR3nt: TGTGCCAGGCCCCGCTATGGCTACACCTTC; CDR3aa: CARPRYGYTF
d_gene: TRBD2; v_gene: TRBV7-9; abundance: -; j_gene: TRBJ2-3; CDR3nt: TGTGCCAGCAGCACCTTCACTAGCGTAACTAGCACAGATACGCAGTATTTT; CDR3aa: CASSTFTSVTSTDTQYF
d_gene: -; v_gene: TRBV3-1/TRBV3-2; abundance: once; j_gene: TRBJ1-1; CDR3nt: TGTGCCAGGCTAAACTCGAACACTGAAGCTTTCTTT; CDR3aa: CARLNSNTEAFF
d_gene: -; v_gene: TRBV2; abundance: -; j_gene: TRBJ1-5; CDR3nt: TGTGCCAGCAGCCCCTGGACAGCTAATCAGCCCCAGCATTTT; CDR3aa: CASSPWTANQPQHF
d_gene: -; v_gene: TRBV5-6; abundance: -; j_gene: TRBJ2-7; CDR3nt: TGTGCCAGCAGCGGGTGGGGGGACGGACCCTACGAGCAGTACTTC; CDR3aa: CASSGWGDGPYEQYF
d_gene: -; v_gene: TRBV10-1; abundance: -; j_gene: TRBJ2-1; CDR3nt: TGCGCCAGCAGCCTCGGGGGTAGATCAGCGGAGCAGTTCTTC; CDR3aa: CASSLGGRSAEQFF
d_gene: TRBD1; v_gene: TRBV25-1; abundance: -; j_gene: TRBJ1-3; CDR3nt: TGTGCCAGCAGTGGTACAGGGGCGCAAGGAAACACCATATATTTT; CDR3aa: CASSGTGAQGNTIYF
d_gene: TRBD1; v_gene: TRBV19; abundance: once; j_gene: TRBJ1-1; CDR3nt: TGTGCCAGTAGTACGGGACAGTCGAACACTGAAGCTTTCTTT; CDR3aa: CASSTGQSNTEAFF
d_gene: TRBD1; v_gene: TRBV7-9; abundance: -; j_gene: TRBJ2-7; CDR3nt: TGTGCCAGCAGCTTTAACTCGGACAGGAGCTCCTACGAGCAGTACTTC; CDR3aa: CASSFNSDRSSYEQYF
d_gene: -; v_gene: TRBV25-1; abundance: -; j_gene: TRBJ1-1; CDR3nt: TGTGCCAGCAGTTCTGGGGGCGGCACTGAAGCTTTCTTT; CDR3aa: CASSSGGGTEAFF
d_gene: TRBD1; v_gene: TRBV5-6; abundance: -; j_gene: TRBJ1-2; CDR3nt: TGTGCCAGCAGCTTGGGTGGGACAGGGGAGAACTATGGCTACACCTTC; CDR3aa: CASSLGGTGENYGYTF
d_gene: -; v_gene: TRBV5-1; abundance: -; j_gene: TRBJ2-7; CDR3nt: TGCGCCAGCAGCTTGGATACAGGGTCCTACGAGCAGTACTTC; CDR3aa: CASSLDTGSYEQYF
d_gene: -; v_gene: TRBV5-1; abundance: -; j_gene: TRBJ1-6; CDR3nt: TGCGCCAGCAGTCTAAACGAGGATTCACCCCTCCACTTT; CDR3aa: CASSLNEDSPLHF
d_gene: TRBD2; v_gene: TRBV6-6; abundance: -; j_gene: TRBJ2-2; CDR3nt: TGTGCCAGCAGCATTAGCGGGGGGGTTGACGGGGAGCTGTTTTTT; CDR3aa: CASSISGGVDGELFF
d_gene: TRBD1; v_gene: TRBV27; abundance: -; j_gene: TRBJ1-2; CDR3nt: TGTGCCAGCAGTGTCGGTGGACAGGGGTATGGCTACACCTTC; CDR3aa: CASSVGGQGYGYTF
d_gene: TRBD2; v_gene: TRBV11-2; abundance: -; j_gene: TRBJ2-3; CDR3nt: TGTGCCAGCAGCTTAGAAGGACTAGCGGGAGGCTCGAGTTCGGATACGCAGTATTTT; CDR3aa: CASSLEGLAGGSSSDTQYF
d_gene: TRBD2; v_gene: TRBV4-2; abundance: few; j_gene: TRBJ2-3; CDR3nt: TGTGCCAGCAGCCAAGGACGGGAGGCAGATACGCAGTATTTT; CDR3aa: CASSQGREADTQYF
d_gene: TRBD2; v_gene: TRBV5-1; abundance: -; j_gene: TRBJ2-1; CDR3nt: TGCGCCAGCAGGCCCCTAGGACTAGCGGCGTCGACGGAGCAGTTCTTC; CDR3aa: CASRPLGLAASTEQFF
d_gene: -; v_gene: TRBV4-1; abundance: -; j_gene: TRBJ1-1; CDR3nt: TGCGCCAGCAGCCGCGGCTTCGAACTGGGCACTGAAGCTTTCTTT; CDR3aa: CASSRGFELGTEAFF
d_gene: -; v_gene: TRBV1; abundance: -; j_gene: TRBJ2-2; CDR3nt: TGCACCAGCAGCCCCGGGACACTCGGGGAGCTGTTTTTT; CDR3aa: CTSSPGTLGELFF
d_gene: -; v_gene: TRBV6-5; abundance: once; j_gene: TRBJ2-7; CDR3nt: TGTGCCAGCAGTTACGGGCGTGCGGGCGACGAGCAGTACTTC; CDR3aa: CASSYGRAGDEQYF
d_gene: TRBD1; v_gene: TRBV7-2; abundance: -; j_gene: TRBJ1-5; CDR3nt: TGTGCCAGCAGCCAGGACAGGGCCTATCAGCCCCAGCATTTT; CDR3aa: CASSQDRAYQPQHF
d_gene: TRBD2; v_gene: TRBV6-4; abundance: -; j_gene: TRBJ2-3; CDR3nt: TGTGCCAGCAGTGAGGGGACTAGCGCAGATACGCAGTATTTT; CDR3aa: CASSEGTSADTQYF
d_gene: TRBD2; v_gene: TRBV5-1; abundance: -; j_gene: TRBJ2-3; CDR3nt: TGCGCCAGCAGCATACTAGCGGGCACAGATACGCAGTATTTT; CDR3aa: CASSILAGTDTQYF
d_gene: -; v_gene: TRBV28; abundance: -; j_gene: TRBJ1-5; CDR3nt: TGTGCCAGCAGTTCCCCAGACAGGCCTCAGCCCCAGCATTTT; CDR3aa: CASSSPDRPQPQHF
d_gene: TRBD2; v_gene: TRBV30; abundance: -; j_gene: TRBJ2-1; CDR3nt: TGTGCCTGGAGTGCATTTAGCGGGAGAACGTACAATGAGCAGTTCTTC; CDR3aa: CAWSAFSGRTYNEQFF
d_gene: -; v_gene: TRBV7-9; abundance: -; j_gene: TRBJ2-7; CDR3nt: TGTGCCAGCAGCCCTCTCTCCTACGAGCAGTACTTC; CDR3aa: CASSPLSYEQYF
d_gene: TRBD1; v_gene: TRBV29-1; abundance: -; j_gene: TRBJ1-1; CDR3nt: TGCAGCGCCCGCAGGGGGAGCACTGAAGCTTTCTTT; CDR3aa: CSARRGSTEAFF
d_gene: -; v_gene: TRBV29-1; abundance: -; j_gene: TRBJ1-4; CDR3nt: TGCAGCGTTGAAGCATTGGAAAAACTGTTTTTT; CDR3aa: CSVEALEKLFF